This T cell receptor (beta chain) was identified in a study of CD8 T cells in Susac syndrome. Bulk CD8+ and CD4+ cells came from magnetic negative isolation; CD8+ TEMRA by FACS. CDR3 size: 13 residues. Germline CDR1 is DFQATT and CDR2 is SNEGSKA (reference sequence). Trimming shortened V by 2 bases and J by 6 bases, and 10 bases separated the two germline ends. Reverse transcription of roughly 0.5 to 1 ug RNA was carried out with random hexamers. Amplification of the TCR beta CDR3 was carried out by immunoSEQ multiplex PCR, which spanned a total of 54 Vbeta and 13 Jbeta segments. Each CDR3 protein gets one entry after TCRdb re-called the immunoSEQ multiplex PCR reads with MiXCR. The repertoire holds under 150,000 distinct CDR3 sequences, around 94% seen once, with approximately 0.12% in the top ten.

The gene calls are TRBV20-1 and TRBJ2-2; D possibly matches TRBD1 or TRBD2 (5 bases each). Sequences were obtained from CD4+ T cells from PBMCs. This TCR was recovered from a human donor with multiple sclerosis. The CDR3 sequence is CSARRQGAGELFF. The CDR3 DNA reads TGCAGTGCTAGAAGGCAGGGAGCCGGGGAGCTGTTTTTT.